The next 26 T cell receptor beta chains were all read from a single sample in a study of cytomegalovirus exposure and HLA in healthy donors. Profiling relied on immunoSEQ multiplex PCR, and the TCRdb table lists in-frame clones only, not all of them. Of some 71,000 clones detected, 94% appear once; the ten largest clones hold over 0.8%. Sequencing used PBMCs. These receptors were obtained from a woman aged 18-29 years in good health and CMV-seronegative.

V is TRBV7-2 and J is TRBJ1-1, with TRBD1 matching over 7 bases. This CDR3 comprises 14 residues. Germline lookup yields CDR1 SGHTA and CDR2 FQGNSA. J gave up 1 base and V 5 bases, and 4 bases lay outside the gene matches. The CDR3 DNA reads TGTGCCAGCAGCAAGGGACAGTCGAACACTGAAGCTTTCTTT. Protein: CASSKGQSNTEAFF.

J is TRBJ2-5 and V is TRBV15; a weak D match, TRBD1 (5 bases). Germline V gives CDR1 LNHNV, CDR2 YYDKDF (reference sequence). Trimming stripped 5 bases from V and 2 bases from J, with 12 bases between. This CDR3 region has 14 residues. CDR3 in amino acids: CATSPRAGQETQYF. CDR3 DNA sequence: TGTGCCACCAGCCCCAGGGCAGGGCAAGAGACCCAGTACTTC. Combining the CDR3 with reference TRBV15 and TRBJ2-5 gives the whole variable domain DAMVIQNPRYQVTQFGKPVTLSCSQTLNHNVMYWYQQKSSQAPKLLFHYYDKDFNNEADTPDNFQSRRPNTSFCFLDIRSPGLGDTAMYLCATSPRAGQETQYFGPGTRLLVL.

This clone was counted only a few times. V gene TRBV6-5 combines with J gene TRBJ1-5, with D possibly TRBD1 on 5 matching bases. V shed 7 bases and J shed 7 bases, with 11 bases lying between them. The CDR3 has 12 residues. Germline loops: CDR1 MNHEY, CDR2 SVGAGI. Here the CDR3 reads CASIWGDQPQHF. The CDR3 DNA is TGTGCCAGCATCTGGGGGGACCAGCCCCAGCATTTT.

J is TRBJ2-7 and V is TRBV7-8; D is undetermined. Germline CDR1 is SGHVS and CDR2 is FQNEAQ. V dropped 1 base and J dropped 4 bases, with 5 bases sitting between them. This CDR3 spans 12 amino acids. The CDR3 loop is CASSLVRYEQYF. The CDR3 coding sequence is TGTGCCAGCAGCTTAGTACGGTACGAGCAGTACTTC. Based on the CDR3 plus reference TRBV7-8 and TRBJ2-7, the full variable domain is GAGVSQSPRYKVAKRGQDVALRCDPISGHVSLFWYQQALGQGPEFLTYFQNEAQLDKSGLPSDRFFAERPEGSVSTLKIQRTQQEDSAVYLCASSLVRYEQYFGPGTRLTVT.

This clone was observed a handful of times. The chain links TRBV6-4 to TRBJ2-2, with a tentative D call TRBD1 (6 bases). Trimming shortened V by 8 bases and J by 3 bases, and 13 bases separated the two germline ends. The CDR3 has 14 residues. Germline CDR1 MRHNA, CDR2 SNTAGT. CDR3: CASRGGKDTGELFF. DNA of the CDR3: TGTGCCAGCCGTGGGGGCAAGGACACCGGGGAGCTGTTTTTT.

The V call is TRBV28, the J call TRBJ1-4; 8 bases line up with TRBD1. The CDR3 length is 14 residues. Trimming cost V 5 bases and J 7 bases; bases outside gene matches: 6. The germline V gene encodes CDR1 MDHEN and CDR2 SYDVKM. CDR3 sequence reads: CASSPGQGREKLFF. The CDR3, as DNA: TGTGCCAGCAGTCCTGGACAGGGCCGTGAAAAACTGTTTTTT.

CDR3 nucleotide sequence: TGTGCCAGTAGTATATCGGCAGGGGGGTTCACTGAAGCTTTCTTT. It yields the protein CASSISAGGFTEAFF. The chain employs TRBV19 and TRBJ1-1; 7 bases are a match to TRBD1. V lost 2 bases, J lost 4 bases, and 7 bases stayed unmatched. This CDR3 is built from 15 residues. Germline CDR1 reads LNHDA; CDR2 reads SQIVND (reference sequence).

The chain has TRBV6-1 and TRBJ2-5; D is possibly TRBD1 (6 bases). The CDR3 totals 14 residues. Looked up from germline, CDR1 is MNHNS and CDR2 is SASEGT. V was clipped by 7 bases and J by 5 bases, with 17 bases between them. The DNA of the CDR3 is TGTGCCAGCACTTTGCGACAGGCCGTGGAGACCCAGTACTTC. This gives the protein CASTLRQAVETQYF.

The V call is TRBV9, the J call TRBJ2-1, with 7 bases fitting TRBD2. Germline trimming cut 2 bases from V and 5 bases from J; bases unmatched to any gene: 4. Germline V CDR1 and CDR2: SGDLS, YYNGEE. The CDR3 totals 14 residues. CDR3 bases: TGTGCCAGCAGCGTGAGCGGGGCCAACAATGAGCAGTTCTTC. This sequence encodes CASSVSGANNEQFF.

J is TRBJ2-1 and V is TRBV5-6; weak D call: TRBD2 (7 bases). The V gene lost 4 bases and the J gene lost 6 bases, with 11 bases spanning the gap. CDR1 is SGHDT, CDR2 YYEEEE, per germline. The CDR3 runs to 13 residues. This CDR3 reads CASSAGGLNEQFF. CDR3 coding DNA: TGTGCCAGCAGCGCCGGGGGGCTCAATGAGCAGTTCTTC.

V gene TRBV5-6 combines with J gene TRBJ2-3; no firm D call. The CDR3 is 13 amino acids. V lost 1 base to trimming and J lost 5 bases, with 8 bases between them. In germline, CDR1 is SGHDT, CDR2 YYEEEE. The CDR3 spells CASSLYGLDTQYF. CDR3 DNA sequence: TGTGCCAGCAGCTTGTACGGGTTAGATACGCAGTATTTT.

The chain recombines TRBV6-1 with TRBJ2-3; the match to TRBD2 covers 11 bases. The CDR3 sequence is 15 residues long. Per germline, CDR1 MNHNS and CDR2 SASEGT. The V gene end was trimmed by 3 bases and the J gene end by 4 bases; junction bases not matched to a gene: 3. CDR3 protein: CASSDLAGGADTQYF. The DNA of the CDR3 is TGTGCCAGCAGTGACCTAGCGGGAGGAGCAGATACGCAGTATTTT.

The chain is built from TRBV25-1 and TRBJ2-2; 13 bases align to TRBD2. The germline V gene encodes CDR1 MGHDK and CDR2 SYGVNS. V dropped 6 bases and J dropped 6; count of bases not matched to a gene: 4. The CDR3 consists of 15 residues. CDR3 amino acids: CASRRLAGGPGELFF. DNA of the CDR3: TGTGCCAGCAGGCGACTAGCGGGAGGTCCCGGGGAGCTGTTTTTT. The full variable domain, rest sourced from reference TRBV25-1 and TRBJ2-2, is EADIYQTPRYLVIGTGKKITLECSQTMGHDKMYWYQQDPGMELHLIHYSYGVNSTEKGDLSSESTVSRIRTEHFPLTLESARPSHTSQYLCASRRLAGGPGELFFGEGSRLTVL.

The chain links TRBV6-6 to TRBJ2-1, with TRBD1 matching over 8 bases. V dropped 5 bases and J dropped 7; count of bases not matched to a gene: 7. The CDR3 runs 14 residues. CDR1 is MNHNY, CDR2 SVGAGI, per germline (reference sequence). The CDR3 DNA is TGTGCCAGCAGTACATGGACAGGGCAAAATGAGCAGTTCTTC. Residues: CASSTWTGQNEQFF.

This chain connects TRBV19 to TRBJ1-2, with a weak D call TRBD1 (6 bases). V gave up 7 bases and J gave up 3 bases, with 18 bases separating them. Germline V gene lookup returns CDR1 LNHDA and CDR2 SQIVND (reference sequence). This CDR3 has 15 residues. The CDR3 bases are TGTGCCAGTACCCTAGTGGGGGCCTCCTACTATGGCTACACCTTC. Protein: CASTLVGASYYGYTF.

The genes are TRBV2 and TRBJ2-4, with 9 bases that match TRBD1. This CDR3 contains 15 residues. Germline V gene data show CDR1 as SNHLY and CDR2 as FYNNEI. Trimming removed 9 bases from V and 0 bases from J; junction bases left unmatched: 6. CDR3 loop: CASWGTGIAKNIQYF. The DNA of the CDR3 is TGTGCCAGTTGGGGGACAGGGATAGCCAAAAACATTCAGTACTTC.

Of note for this clone: Germline is not matched at one junction end, which may reflect a read error. The rearrangement joins TRBV11-2 to TRBJ2-7; a possible D gene is TRBD2 (6 bases). Germline CDR1 and CDR2: SGHAT and FQNNGV. CDR3 length: 11 residues. CDR3 bases: TGTGCCAGCAGCTTGGACTACGGGCAGTACTTC. The encoded protein is CASSLDYGQYF.

The J gene is TRBJ2-1, the V gene TRBV10-1; 9 nucleotides align to TRBD2. V lost 5 bases, J lost 10 bases, and 3 bases stayed unmatched. This CDR3 is 12 amino acids long. Germline lookup yields CDR1 WNHNN and CDR2 SYGVQD (reference sequence). The CDR3 coding sequence is TGCGCCAGCAGTAGGAGCGGGGGGGAGCAGTTCTTC. Amino acids: CASSRSGGEQFF.

The chain carries TRBV27 and TRBJ2-3; a weak D match, TRBD2 (6 bases). Trimming pared 6 bases from V and 1 base from J, leaving 11 bases between. CDR1 is MNHEY and CDR2 is SMNVEV in the germline V gene (reference sequence). The CDR3 runs 14 residues. The CDR3 loop reads CASRRDLGTDTQYF. For the CDR3, the DNA is TGTGCCAGCAGGCGGGACTTAGGCACAGATACGCAGTATTTT.

The chain has TRBV19 and TRBJ1-1; TRBD1 is a possible D gene (5 bases). The V gene's germline CDR1 is LNHDA and CDR2 SQIVND (reference sequence). The CDR3 extends over 15 amino acids. V dropped 2 bases and J dropped 3 bases, with 13 bases sitting between them. The CDR3 sequence is CASSIMAGGYTEAFF. The CDR3 nucleotides are TGTGCCAGTAGTATAATGGCGGGGGGATACACTGAAGCTTTCTTT.

V gene TRBV10-1 combines with J gene TRBJ2-3, with 12 bases matching TRBD2. V shed 5 bases, J shed 4 bases, and the junction held 1 base outside the gene matches. This CDR3 has 14 residues. CDR1 and CDR2 (germline): WNHNN, SYGVQD (reference sequence). The CDR3 nucleotides are TGCGCCAGCAGTCTAGCGGGGGGGGCAGATACGCAGTATTTT. Its translation is CASSLAGGADTQYF.

The CDR3 DNA is TGTGCCAGCAGTGTTGTCCCGGGACAGGGCTCCTACGAGCAGTACTTC. Its translation: CASSVVPGQGSYEQYF. This chain joins TRBV6-1 and TRBJ2-7; TRBD1 agrees at 9 bases. CDR3 length equals 16 residues. The junction had 7 bases not matched to a gene; V was cut back by 4 bases and J by 0 bases. Per germline, CDR1 MNHNS and CDR2 SASEGT.

The chain uses TRBV27 and TRBJ2-3, with 14 bases identical to TRBD2. The CDR3 contains 18 residues. The V and J ends lost 5 bases and 1 base, in that order; junction bases with no gene match: 8. Germline CDR1 reads MNHEY; CDR2 reads SMNVEV (reference sequence). The CDR3: CASSPGLAGGLGTDTQYF. The CDR3 coding sequence is TGTGCCAGCAGTCCCGGACTAGCGGGGGGCTTAGGCACAGATACGCAGTATTTT.

The chain joins TRBV5-1 to TRBJ2-3; D uncertain. CDR3 length equals 15 residues. Trimming left V 1 base short and J 2 bases short, with 11 bases between. Germline V gene sequence: CDR1 SGHRS, CDR2 YFSETQ. CDR3 in amino acids: CASSLSGQFTDTQYF. The CDR3 DNA follows: TGCGCCAGCAGCTTGTCTGGGCAATTCACAGATACGCAGTATTTT.

The chain joins TRBV5-4 to TRBJ2-1; TRBD1 agrees at 11 bases. Germline CDR1 reads SGHNT; CDR2 reads YYREEE (reference sequence). The trim removed 3 bases at V and 8 bases at J, leaving 1 base unmatched. CDR3 length: 13 residues. CDR3 coding DNA: TGTGCCAGCAGCTGGGACAGGGGGTATGAGCAGTTCTTC. Residues: CASSWDRGYEQFF.

The rearrangement uses TRBV5-5 and TRBJ1-2; tentative D call: TRBD1 (6 bases). CDR1 and CDR2 from the germline V gene are SGHKS and YYEKEE (reference sequence). The germline V and J ends were trimmed by 4 bases and 1 base, with 8 bases remaining between them. This CDR3 contains 13 residues. For the CDR3, the DNA is TGTGCCAGCAGCCGGGACAATAACTATGGCTACACCTTC. The encoded protein is CASSRDNNYGYTF.